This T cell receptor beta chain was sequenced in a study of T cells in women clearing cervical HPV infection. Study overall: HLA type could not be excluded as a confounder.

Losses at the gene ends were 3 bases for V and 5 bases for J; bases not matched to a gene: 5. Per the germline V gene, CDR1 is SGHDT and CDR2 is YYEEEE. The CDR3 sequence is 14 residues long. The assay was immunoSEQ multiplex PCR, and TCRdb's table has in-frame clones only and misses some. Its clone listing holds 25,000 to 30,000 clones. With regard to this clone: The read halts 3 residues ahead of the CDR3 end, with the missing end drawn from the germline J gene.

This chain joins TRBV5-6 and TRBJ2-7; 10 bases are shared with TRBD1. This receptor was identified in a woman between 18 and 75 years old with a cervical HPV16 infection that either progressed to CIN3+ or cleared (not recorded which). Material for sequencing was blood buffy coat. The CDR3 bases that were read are TGTGCCAGCAGCTCCCGACAGGGGGCACACGAG. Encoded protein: CASSSRQGAHE. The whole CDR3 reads CASSSRQGAHEQYF.